Shown below are 18 T cell receptor beta chains from a single sample sequenced in a study of cytomegalovirus exposure and HLA in healthy donors. The PCR contained 60 Vbeta and 13 Jbeta primers. The protocol was immunoSEQ multiplex PCR, while the TCRdb copy is restricted to in-frame clones and leaves out a portion. The top ten clones hold 2.5% to 3% of a sample with about 160,000 clones, 60% to 85% of them seen once. The sequenced sample was PBMCs. The receptors here all came from a woman in her fifties or sixties in good health and CMV-seropositive.

This clone was counted only a few times. This chain links TRBV6-5 with TRBJ1-1, with 8 bases matching TRBD1. The CDR3 length is 13 residues. V lost 10 bases and J lost 2; bases outside the gene matches: 6. The germline V gene has CDR1 MNHEY and CDR2 SVGAGI. DNA of the CDR3: TGTGCCACTTGGACAGGGAAAAACACTGAAGCTTTCTTT. Translating gives CATWTGKNTEAFF.

The rearrangement links TRBV11-2 to TRBJ1-1; D remains unclear. The CDR3 covers 14 residues. V was cut by 1 base and J by 1 base, with 7 bases left in between. The germline CDR1 and CDR2 sequences are SGHAT and FQNNGV. CDR3 coding DNA: TGTGCCAGCAGCTTAGTTAATTGGAACACTGAAGCTTTCTTT. Protein: CASSLVNWNTEAFF.

This clone has a single count. This chain joins TRBV6-5 and TRBJ1-6; no reliable D call. Trimming took off 5 bases at V and 0 bases at J, with 8 bases between the two ends. This CDR3 contains 15 residues. The germline CDR1 and CDR2 sequences are MNHEY and SVGAGI. CDR3: CASSAGSSYNSPLHF. CDR3 nucleotide sequence: TGTGCCAGCAGTGCCGGGAGCTCCTATAATTCACCCCTCCACTTT.

V usage is TRBV9 and J usage is TRBJ2-3, with D perhaps TRBD1 (6 bases). The V end was cut by 3 bases, the J end by 1 base, with 12 bases between. The CDR3 has 15 amino acids. Germline V gene sequence: CDR1 SGDLS, CDR2 YYNGEE. CDR3 sequence: CASSATGIRTDTQYF. The DNA of the CDR3 is TGTGCCAGCAGCGCAACAGGGATACGCACAGATACGCAGTATTTT.

The CDR3 coding sequence is TGTGCCACCAGCAGAGACATAGTCTTGAACACTGAAGCTTTCTTT. Translation: CATSRDIVLNTEAFF. This chain joins TRBV15 and TRBJ1-1; D not resolved. The germline gives CDR1 LNHNV, CDR2 YYDKDF (reference sequence). This CDR3 region has 15 residues. V was trimmed by 0 bases and J by 0 bases, leaving 8 bases between them.

The rearrangement uses TRBV5-5 and TRBJ2-5, with TRBD1 as a possible D gene (5 bases). The CDR3 runs 17 residues. CDR1 SGHKS and CDR2 YYEKEE come from the germline V gene (reference sequence). Trimming stripped 1 base from V and 3 bases from J, with 19 bases between. The CDR3 sequence: CASSLSVWGGSEETQYF. The CDR3 nucleotides are TGTGCCAGCAGCTTGTCGGTGTGGGGCGGTTCTGAAGAGACCCAGTACTTC. Full variable domain (rest looked up from reference TRBV5-5 and TRBJ2-5): DAGVTQSPTHLIKTRGQQVTLRCSPISGHKSVSWYQQVLGQGPQFIFQYYEKEERGRGNFPDRFSARQFPNYSSELNVNALLLGDSALYLCASSLSVWGGSEETQYFGPGTRLLVL.

This clone has a handful of counts. CDR3 region: CASSPVAGASTEAFF. The CDR3 nucleotides read TGCGCCAGCAGCCCGGTGGCGGGGGCGAGCACTGAAGCTTTCTTT. The chain combines TRBV5-1 with TRBJ1-1; tentatively, D is TRBD1 (6 bases). CDR3 length: 15 amino acids. With 4 bases removed from V and 4 bases from J, the gap between germline ends came to 17 bases. Germline V CDR1 and CDR2: SGHRS, YFSETQ.

The genes are TRBV5-6 and TRBJ2-7, with a tentative D call TRBD1 (6 bases). Trimming pared 2 bases from V and 2 bases from J, leaving 14 bases between. CDR1 and CDR2 from the germline V gene are SGHDT and YYEEEE. This CDR3 spans 15 amino acids. The CDR3 DNA is TGTGCCAGCAGCTTAATGGGGGACATACCCTACGAGCAGTACTTC. Protein: CASSLMGDIPYEQYF. Variable domain in full (rest from reference TRBV5-6 and TRBJ2-7): DAGVTQSPTHLIKTRGQQVTLRCSPKSGHDTVSWYQQALGQGPQFIFQYYEEEERQRGNFPDRFSGHQFPNYSSELNVNALLLGDSALYLCASSLMGDIPYEQYFGPGTRLTVT.

As for this clone: A junction boundary mismatches the germline segment, possibly from a read error. The J gene is TRBJ2-1, the V gene TRBV6-6, with D perhaps matching TRBD1 (6 bases). CDR1 and CDR2 from the germline V gene are MNHNY and SVGAGI (reference sequence). The CDR3 spans 13 residues. DNA of the CDR3: TGTGCCAGCAGCCGCTACCGGGACAAAGAGCAGTTCTTC. As protein: CASSRYRDKEQFF.

This clone was counted between two and nine times. This chain joins TRBV25-1 and TRBJ1-3, with D possibly being TRBD1 (5 bases). This CDR3 contains 17 residues. The germline CDR1 and CDR2 sequences are MGHDK and SYGVNS. Trimming removed 4 bases from V and 1 base from J, with 17 bases in between. Written as DNA, the CDR3 is TGTGCCAGCAGTGGACCCCAGGGCTGGGGATCTGGAAACACCATATATTTT. Encoded protein: CASSGPQGWGSGNTIYF.

The chain recombines TRBV6-1 with TRBJ1-1; D unclear. The CDR3 contains 12 residues. V dropped 1 base and J dropped 10 bases, with 10 bases sitting between them. Germline CDR1 reads MNHNS; CDR2 reads SASEGT. CDR3 loop: CASSEGAFVAFF. The CDR3 DNA follows: TGTGCCAGCAGTGAAGGGGCTTTTGTAGCTTTCTTT.

This clone was detected only a few times. This rearrangement joins TRBV25-1 to TRBJ2-2, with a tentative D call TRBD1 (6 bases). The germline CDR1 and CDR2 sequences are MGHDK and SYGVNS. V was shortened by 1 base and J by 3 bases, with 12 bases between the two germline ends. The CDR3 runs to 16 residues. The CDR3 DNA sequence: TGTGCCAGCAGTGAATTAGGGACATACTACACCGGGGAGCTGTTTTTT. This sequence encodes CASSELGTYYTGELFF.

V is TRBV7-9 and J is TRBJ1-3; D is uncertain. The CDR3 is 14 amino acids. Trimming cost V 1 base and J 8 bases, with 12 bases left between them. Looked up from germline, CDR1 is SEHNR and CDR2 is FQNEAQ (reference sequence). CDR3 sequence (DNA): TGTGCCAGCAGCTTAGATCCTTATCGGGACACCATATATTTT. Protein product: CASSLDPYRDTIYF.

The rearrangement uses TRBV30 and TRBJ1-5; 9 bases agree with TRBD1. This CDR3 is 15 amino acids long. In germline, CDR1 is GTSNPN, CDR2 SVGIG (reference sequence). With V trimmed by 3 bases and J by 9 bases, 12 bases remained unmatched. In DNA, the CDR3 is TGTGCCTGGAGCCGGCCGGGACAGGGATCTAGGCCCCAGCATTTT. The encoded protein is CAWSRPGQGSRPQHF.

The chain is built from TRBV2 and TRBJ2-2; the match to TRBD1 covers 10 bases. V dropped 6 bases and J dropped 5; count of bases not matched to a gene: 3. This CDR3 is built from 14 residues. Germline V gives CDR1 SNHLY, CDR2 FYNNEI. CDR3 residues: CASRGGQGTGELFF. CDR3 nucleotide sequence: TGTGCCAGCAGAGGGGGACAGGGGACCGGGGAGCTGTTTTTT.

The CDR3 region is CASSLGLAFNEQYF. In DNA, the CDR3 is TGTGCCAGCAGCTTGGGACTAGCGTTTAACGAGCAGTACTTC. The rearrangement links TRBV5-5 to TRBJ2-7; 8 positions agree with TRBD2. J was trimmed by 5 bases and V by 0 bases; bases with no gene match: 4. Germline values: CDR1 SGHKS, CDR2 YYEKEE (reference sequence). The CDR3 has 14 amino acids.

The V gene is TRBV5-1, the J gene TRBJ1-1, with a possible D match to TRBD1 (6 bases). The length of the CDR3 is 14 residues. Between the trimmed V and J ends, which lost 0 bases and 4 bases, there was a span of 10 bases. Germline V gene data show CDR1 as SGHRS and CDR2 as YFSETQ. CDR3 sequence (DNA): TGCGCCAGCAGCTTGGGAGGGGGGGCCACTGAAGCTTTCTTT. Amino acids: CASSLGGGATEAFF.

The chain recombines TRBV11-2 with TRBJ2-3; tentative D call: TRBD1 (6 bases). Germline assignment: CDR1 SGHAT and CDR2 FQNNGV. There are 15 residues in the CDR3. The V and J ends lost 6 bases and 1 base respectively, with 14 bases between them. The CDR3 sequence is CASRRIPGGTDTQYF. The CDR3 DNA sequence: TGTGCCAGCAGGCGGATCCCAGGGGGCACAGATACGCAGTATTTT.